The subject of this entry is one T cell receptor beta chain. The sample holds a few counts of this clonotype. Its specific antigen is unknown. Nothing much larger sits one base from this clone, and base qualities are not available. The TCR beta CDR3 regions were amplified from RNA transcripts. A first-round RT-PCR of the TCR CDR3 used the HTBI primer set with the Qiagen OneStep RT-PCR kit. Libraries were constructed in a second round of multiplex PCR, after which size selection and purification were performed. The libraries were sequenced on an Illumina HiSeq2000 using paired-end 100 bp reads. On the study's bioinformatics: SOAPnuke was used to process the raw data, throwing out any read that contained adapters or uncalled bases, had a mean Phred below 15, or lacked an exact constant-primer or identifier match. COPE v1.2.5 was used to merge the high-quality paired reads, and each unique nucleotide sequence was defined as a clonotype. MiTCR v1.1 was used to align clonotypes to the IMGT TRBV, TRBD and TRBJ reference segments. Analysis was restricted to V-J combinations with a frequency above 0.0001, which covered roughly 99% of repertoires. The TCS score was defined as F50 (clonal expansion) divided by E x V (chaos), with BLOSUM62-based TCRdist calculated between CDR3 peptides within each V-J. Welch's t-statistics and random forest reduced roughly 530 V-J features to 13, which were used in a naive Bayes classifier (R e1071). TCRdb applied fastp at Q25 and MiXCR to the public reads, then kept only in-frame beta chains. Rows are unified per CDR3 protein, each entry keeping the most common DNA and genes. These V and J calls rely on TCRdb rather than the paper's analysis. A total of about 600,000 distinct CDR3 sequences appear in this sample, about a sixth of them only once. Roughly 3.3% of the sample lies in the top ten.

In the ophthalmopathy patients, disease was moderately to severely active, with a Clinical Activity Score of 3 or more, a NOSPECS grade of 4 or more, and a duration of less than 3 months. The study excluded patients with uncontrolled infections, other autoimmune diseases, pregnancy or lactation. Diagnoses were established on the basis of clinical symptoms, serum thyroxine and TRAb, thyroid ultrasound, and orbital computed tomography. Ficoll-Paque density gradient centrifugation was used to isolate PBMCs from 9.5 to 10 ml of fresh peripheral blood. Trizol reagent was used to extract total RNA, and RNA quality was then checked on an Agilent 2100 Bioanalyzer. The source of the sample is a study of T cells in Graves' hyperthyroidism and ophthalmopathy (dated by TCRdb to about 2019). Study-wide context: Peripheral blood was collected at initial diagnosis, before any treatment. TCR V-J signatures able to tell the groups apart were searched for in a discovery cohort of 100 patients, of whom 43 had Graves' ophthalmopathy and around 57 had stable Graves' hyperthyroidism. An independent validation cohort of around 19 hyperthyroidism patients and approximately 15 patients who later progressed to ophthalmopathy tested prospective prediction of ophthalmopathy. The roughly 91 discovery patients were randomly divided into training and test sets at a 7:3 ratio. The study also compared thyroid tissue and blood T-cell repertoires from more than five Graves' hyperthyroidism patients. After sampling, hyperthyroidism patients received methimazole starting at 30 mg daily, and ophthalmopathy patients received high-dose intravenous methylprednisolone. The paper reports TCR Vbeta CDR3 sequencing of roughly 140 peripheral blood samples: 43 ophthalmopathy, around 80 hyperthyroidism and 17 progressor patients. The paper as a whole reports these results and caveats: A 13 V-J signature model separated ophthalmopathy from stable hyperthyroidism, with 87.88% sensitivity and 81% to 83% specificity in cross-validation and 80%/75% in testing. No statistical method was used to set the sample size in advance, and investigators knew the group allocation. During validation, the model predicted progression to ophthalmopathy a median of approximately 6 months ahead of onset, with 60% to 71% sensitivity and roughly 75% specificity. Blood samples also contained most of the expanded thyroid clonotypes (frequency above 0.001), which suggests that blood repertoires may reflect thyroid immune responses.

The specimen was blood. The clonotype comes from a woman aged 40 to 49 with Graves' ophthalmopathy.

CDR3 region: CASSFGGRDSPLHF. The base sequence is TGTGCCAGCAGTTTTGGGGGAAGGGATTCACCCCTCCACTTT. The chain uses TRBV12-3 or TRBV12-4 and TRBJ1-6, with TRBD1 tentatively as D gene (5 bases match). The CDR3, from cysteine to phenylalanine, totals 14 residues. This entry keeps only the CDR3 DNA: 42 bases, framed from base 1. Trimming removed 3 bases from V and 8 bases from J, leaving 11 bases between the germline ends.